This T cell receptor (beta chain) was captured in a study of CD8 T cells in Susac syndrome. Random hexamers served to reverse transcribe roughly 0.45 to 1 ug RNA. MiXCR, run by TCRdb on the immunoSEQ multiplex PCR reads, gives a single entry per CDR3 protein. This repertoire shows roughly 130,000 distinct CDR3 sequences, 96% found once; its top ten account for roughly 0.14%. Sequenced material: CD4+ T cells from PBMCs. This TCR derives from a human donor with Susac syndrome.

Here the CDR3 reads CSFRQGVLMNTEAFF. CDR3 sequence (DNA): TGCAGCTTCCGACAGGGGGTTCTCATGAACACTGAAGCTTTCTTT. The chain combines TRBV29-1 with TRBJ1-1; 9 bases match TRBD1. Per germline, CDR1 SQVTM and CDR2 ANQGSEA. The J segment lost 0 bases and the V segment lost 8 bases, leaving 10 bases of the junction unmatched. The CDR3 runs 15 residues.